Each of the 11 T cell receptor beta chains below was sequenced from the same sample in a study of blood T cell repertoires in COVID-19. The table came from immunoSEQ multiplex PCR; TCRdb's copy has only in-frame clones and leaves some out. The repertoire holds 65,000 to 75,000 clones, 90% seen once, with 1.3% to 1.5% in the top ten. Sequenced material: peripheral blood. These receptors came from a man aged 50 to 59 with acute or convalescent COVID-19.

Comment on this clone: Other DNA sequences from this sample encode an identical CDR3 as well. This chain connects TRBV28 to TRBJ2-7; maybe TRBD2 (7 bases). V was cut by 2 bases and J by 5 bases, with 13 bases left in between. The CDR3 contains 14 residues. CDR1 and CDR2 from the germline V gene are MDHEN and SYDVKM. The chain's CDR3 is CASSLPTGGNEQYF. The CDR3 nucleotides read TGTGCCAGCAGTTTACCGACGGGGGGCAACGAGCAGTACTTC.

This clone was observed a handful of times. The chain employs TRBV2 and TRBJ1-1; 10 bases line up with TRBD1. Germline CDR1 and CDR2: SNHLY and FYNNEI. This CDR3 is built from 15 residues. Trimming at V came to 6 bases and at J to 4 bases, leaving 8 bases not matched to a gene. The CDR3 DNA reads TGTGCCAGCAGCGTGGACAGGGGGACGGGCACTGAAGCTTTCTTT. This gives the protein CASSVDRGTGTEAFF.

This clone was counted a few times. The chain couples TRBV3-1 (or the pseudogene TRBV3-2) to TRBJ2-7, with TRBD1 matching over 10 bases. V was clipped by 3 bases and J by 7 bases; unmatched bases: 3. The germline CDR1 and CDR2 sequences are LGHDT and YNNKEL (reference sequence). The CDR3 length is 13 residues. The CDR3 is CASSHLDRGEQYF. The DNA of the CDR3 is TGTGCCAGCAGCCACCTGGACAGGGGGGAGCAGTACTTC.

The rearrangement links TRBV5-6 to TRBJ1-2; D is perhaps TRBD1 (6 bases). The CDR3 loop spans 14 amino acids. Germline V gene data show CDR1 as SGHDT and CDR2 as YYEEEE. V lost 4 bases, J lost 8 bases, and 18 bases lay in between. The CDR3 loop reads CASSGTGTTRGYTF. For the CDR3, the DNA is TGTGCCAGCAGCGGAACAGGGACAACTCGCGGCTACACCTTC.

The chain recombines TRBV28 with TRBJ1-5; D ambiguous. V lost 4 bases and J lost 0, with 22 bases in between. The CDR3 loop spans 19 amino acids. Germline values: CDR1 MDHEN, CDR2 SYDVKM. The CDR3 sequence is CASSSAGQVLKNSNQPQHF. The CDR3 DNA reads TGTGCCAGCAGTTCCGCGGGTCAGGTCTTGAAGAATAGCAATCAGCCCCAGCATTTT.

Only one count was recorded for this clone. The chain is built from TRBV6-2 or TRBV6-3 and TRBJ1-4; D is uncertain. Trimming left V 1 base short and J 5 bases short, with 11 bases between. The CDR3 extends over 15 amino acids. From germline, CDR1 is MNHEY and CDR2 SVGEGT. DNA of the CDR3: TGTGCCAGCAGTTACTTCAGGTCCGCGAATGAAAAACTGTTTTTT. This translates into CASSYFRSANEKLFF.

The J gene is TRBJ2-3, the V gene TRBV6-6; 7 bases fit TRBD2. The CDR3 loop spans 16 amino acids. CDR1 is MNHNY and CDR2 is SVGAGI in the germline V gene (reference sequence). Losses at the gene ends were 3 bases for V and 5 bases for J; bases not matched to a gene: 11. The CDR3 protein is CASSYFKAGDGDTQYF. The DNA for the CDR3 is TGTGCCAGCAGTTATTTCAAGGCGGGGGATGGAGATACGCAGTATTTT.

The V gene is TRBV10-1, the J gene TRBJ2-2; TRBD1 matches at 9 bases. Losses at the gene ends were 6 bases for V and 6 bases for J; bases not matched to a gene: 2. Germline CDR1 and CDR2: WNHNN and SYGVQD (reference sequence). This CDR3 region has 13 residues. The CDR3 DNA follows: TGCGCCAGCAGCGGGACAGGGTCCGGGGAGCTGTTTTTT. Translated, it gives CASSGTGSGELFF.

This chain joins TRBV6-4 and TRBJ2-3; D is unclear. V gave up 6 bases and J gave up 0 bases, with 10 bases separating them. CDR1 is MRHNA, CDR2 SNTAGT, per germline. The CDR3 has 14 amino acids. CDR3 sequence (DNA): TGTGCCAGCAGATCTAAATCTAGCACAGATACGCAGTATTTT. Translating gives CASRSKSSTDTQYF.

The chain links TRBV28 to TRBJ2-1, with TRBD2 identical over 11 bases. V trimming: 6 bases; J trimming: 6 bases; junction bases outside the gene matches: 4. From germline, CDR1 is MDHEN and CDR2 SYDVKM. CDR3 length: 14 residues. The CDR3 region has the DNA TGTGCCAGCAGACCTGGACTAGCGGGCAATGAGCAGTTCTTC. This codes for CASRPGLAGNEQFF.

This chain connects TRBV18 to TRBJ2-5, with 7 bases aligning to TRBD1. Germline CDR1 and CDR2: KGHSH and LQKENI. The CDR3 is made up of 15 amino acids. Trimming removed 1 base from V and 2 bases from J; junction bases left unmatched: 4. CDR3 region: CASSPQQGRQETQYF. The DNA for the CDR3 is TGTGCCAGCTCACCACAACAGGGGCGACAAGAGACCCAGTACTTC.